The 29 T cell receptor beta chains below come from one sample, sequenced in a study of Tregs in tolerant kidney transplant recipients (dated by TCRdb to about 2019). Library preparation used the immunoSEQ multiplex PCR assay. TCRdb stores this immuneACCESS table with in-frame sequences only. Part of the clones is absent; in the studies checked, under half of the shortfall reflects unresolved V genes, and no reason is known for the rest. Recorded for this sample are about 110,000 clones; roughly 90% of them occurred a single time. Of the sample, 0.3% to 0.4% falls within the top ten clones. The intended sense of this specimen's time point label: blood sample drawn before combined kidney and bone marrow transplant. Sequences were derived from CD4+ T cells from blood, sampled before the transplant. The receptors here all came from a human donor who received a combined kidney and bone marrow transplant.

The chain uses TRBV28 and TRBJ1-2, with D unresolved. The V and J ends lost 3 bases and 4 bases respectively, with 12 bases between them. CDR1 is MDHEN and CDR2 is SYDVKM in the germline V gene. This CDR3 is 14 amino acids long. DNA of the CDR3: TGTGCCAGCAGTTTTCCCGGGGTCGCCTATGGCTACACCTTC. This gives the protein CASSFPGVAYGYTF.

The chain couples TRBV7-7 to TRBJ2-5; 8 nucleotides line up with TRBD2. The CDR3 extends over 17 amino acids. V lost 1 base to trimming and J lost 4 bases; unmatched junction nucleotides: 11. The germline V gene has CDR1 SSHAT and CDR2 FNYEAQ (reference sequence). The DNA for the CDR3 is TGTGCCAGCAGCTTAGGGGGAATGGCGGGGGGCCTAGAGACCCAGTACTTC. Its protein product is CASSLGGMAGGLETQYF.

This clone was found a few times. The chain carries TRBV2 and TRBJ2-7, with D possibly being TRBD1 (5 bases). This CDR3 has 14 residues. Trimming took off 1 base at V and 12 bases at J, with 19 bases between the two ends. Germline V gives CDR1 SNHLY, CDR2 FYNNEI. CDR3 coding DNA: TGTGCCAGCAGTGAAGTGGGGCGACAGTATCCTGGGTACTTC. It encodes CASSEVGRQYPGYF.

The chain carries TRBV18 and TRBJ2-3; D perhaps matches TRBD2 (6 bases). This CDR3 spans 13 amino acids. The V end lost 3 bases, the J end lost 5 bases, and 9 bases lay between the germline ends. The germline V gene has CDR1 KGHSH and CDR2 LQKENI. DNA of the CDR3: TGTGCCAGCTCACCCGGGACTGGAGATACGCAGTATTTT. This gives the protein CASSPGTGDTQYF.

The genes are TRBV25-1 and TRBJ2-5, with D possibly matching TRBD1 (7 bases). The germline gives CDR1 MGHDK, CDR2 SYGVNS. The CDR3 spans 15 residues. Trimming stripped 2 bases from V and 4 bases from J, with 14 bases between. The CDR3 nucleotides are TGTGCCAGCAGTGAACCCCGACAGGGAGGAGAGACCCAGTACTTC. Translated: CASSEPRQGGETQYF. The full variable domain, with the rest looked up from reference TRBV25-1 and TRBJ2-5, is EADIYQTPRYLVIGTGKKITLECSQTMGHDKMYWYQQDPGMELHLIHYSYGVNSTEKGDLSSESTVSRIRTEHFPLTLESARPSHTSQYLCASSEPRQGGETQYFGPGTRLLVL.

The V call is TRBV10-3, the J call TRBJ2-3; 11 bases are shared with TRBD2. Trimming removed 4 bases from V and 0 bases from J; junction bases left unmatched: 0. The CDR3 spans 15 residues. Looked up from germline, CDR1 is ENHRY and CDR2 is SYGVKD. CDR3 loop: CAISGTSGSTDTQYF. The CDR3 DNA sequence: TGTGCCATCAGTGGGACTAGCGGGAGCACAGATACGCAGTATTTT.

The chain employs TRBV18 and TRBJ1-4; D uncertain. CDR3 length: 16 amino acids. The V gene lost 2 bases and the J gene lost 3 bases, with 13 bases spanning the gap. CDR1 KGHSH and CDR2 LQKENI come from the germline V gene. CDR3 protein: CASSPGGSQSNEKLFF. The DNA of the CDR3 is TGTGCCAGCTCACCAGGAGGTAGTCAGTCTAATGAAAAACTGTTTTTT.

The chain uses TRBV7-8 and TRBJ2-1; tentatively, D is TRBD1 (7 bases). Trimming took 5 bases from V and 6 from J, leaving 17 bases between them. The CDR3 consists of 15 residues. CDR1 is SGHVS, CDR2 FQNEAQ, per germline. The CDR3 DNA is TGTGCCAGCAGCCAGGGGGTCCCGGGGGCCAATGAGCAGTTCTTC. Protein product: CASSQGVPGANEQFF.

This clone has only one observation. In DNA form, the CDR3 reads TGCGCCAGCAAAGAGCCCGGGACAACGAACACCGGGGAGCTGTTTTTT. As protein: CASKEPGTTNTGELFF. This rearrangement joins TRBV5-1 to TRBJ2-2, with D possibly matching TRBD1 (6 bases). V lost 6 bases and J 0 bases, leaving 15 bases between the germline ends. Germline V gives CDR1 SGHRS, CDR2 YFSETQ. The CDR3 has 16 residues.

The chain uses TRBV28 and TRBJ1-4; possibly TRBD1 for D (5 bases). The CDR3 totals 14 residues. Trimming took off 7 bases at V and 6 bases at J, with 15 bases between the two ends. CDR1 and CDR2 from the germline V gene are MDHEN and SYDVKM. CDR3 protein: CASNPAGEDEKLFF. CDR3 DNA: TGTGCCAGCAACCCGGCGGGGGAGGATGAAAAACTGTTTTTT.

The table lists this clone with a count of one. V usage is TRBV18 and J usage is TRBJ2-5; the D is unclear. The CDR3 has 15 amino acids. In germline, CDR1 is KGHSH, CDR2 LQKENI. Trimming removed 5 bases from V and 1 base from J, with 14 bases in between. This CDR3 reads CASSSYRSVQETQYF. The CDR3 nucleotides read TGTGCCAGCTCATCCTATAGGAGCGTCCAAGAGACCCAGTACTTC.

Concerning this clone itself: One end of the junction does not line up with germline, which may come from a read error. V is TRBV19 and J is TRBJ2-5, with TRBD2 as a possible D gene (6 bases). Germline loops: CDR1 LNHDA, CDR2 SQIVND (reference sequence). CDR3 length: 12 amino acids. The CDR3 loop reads CASSSLAAGMHF. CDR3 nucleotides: TGTGCCAGTAGTTCATTAGCGGCCGGCATGCACTTC.

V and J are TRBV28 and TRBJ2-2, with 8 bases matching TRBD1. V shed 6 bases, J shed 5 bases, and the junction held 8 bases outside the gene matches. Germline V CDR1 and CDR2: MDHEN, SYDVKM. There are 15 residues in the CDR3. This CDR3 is CASRRTGSGTGELFF. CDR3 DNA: TGTGCCAGCAGACGGACAGGGAGCGGTACCGGGGAGCTGTTTTTT. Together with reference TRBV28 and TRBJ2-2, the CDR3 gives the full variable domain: DVKVTQSSRYLVKRTGEKVFLECVQDMDHENMFWYRQDPGLGLRLIYFSYDVKMKEKGDIPEGYSVSREKKERFSLILESASTNQTSMYLCASRRTGSGTGELFFGEGSRLTVL.

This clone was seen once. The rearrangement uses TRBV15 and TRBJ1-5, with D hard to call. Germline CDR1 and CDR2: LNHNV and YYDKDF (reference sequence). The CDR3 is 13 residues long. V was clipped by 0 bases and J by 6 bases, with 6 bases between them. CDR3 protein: CATSRDPGQPQHF. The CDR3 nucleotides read TGTGCCACCAGCAGAGATCCGGGTCAGCCCCAGCATTTT. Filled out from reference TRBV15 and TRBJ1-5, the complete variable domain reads DAMVIQNPRYQVTQFGKPVTLSCSQTLNHNVMYWYQQKSSQAPKLLFHYYDKDFNNEADTPDNFQSRRPNTSFCFLDIRSPGLGDTAMYLCATSRDPGQPQHFGDGTRLSIL.

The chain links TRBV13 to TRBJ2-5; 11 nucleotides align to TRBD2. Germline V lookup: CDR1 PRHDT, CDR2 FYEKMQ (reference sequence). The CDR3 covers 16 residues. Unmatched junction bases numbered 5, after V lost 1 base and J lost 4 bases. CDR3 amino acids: CASSLVTSGGPETQYF. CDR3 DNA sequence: TGTGCCAGCAGCTTAGTTACTAGCGGGGGTCCAGAGACCCAGTACTTC.

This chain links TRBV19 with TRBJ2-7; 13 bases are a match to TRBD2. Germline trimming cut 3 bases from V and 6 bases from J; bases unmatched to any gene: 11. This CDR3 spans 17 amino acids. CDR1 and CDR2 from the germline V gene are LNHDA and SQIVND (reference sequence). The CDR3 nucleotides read TGTGCCAGTAGTATTTCAGGACTAGCGGGGGTCCAGGGCGAGCAGTACTTC. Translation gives CASSISGLAGVQGEQYF.

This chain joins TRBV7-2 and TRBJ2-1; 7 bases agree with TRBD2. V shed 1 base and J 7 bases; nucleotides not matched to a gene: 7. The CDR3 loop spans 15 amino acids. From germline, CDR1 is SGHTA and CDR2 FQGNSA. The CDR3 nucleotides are TGTGCCAGCAGCTTAGGGCGGGGGATCGATAATGAGCAGTTCTTC. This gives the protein CASSLGRGIDNEQFF.

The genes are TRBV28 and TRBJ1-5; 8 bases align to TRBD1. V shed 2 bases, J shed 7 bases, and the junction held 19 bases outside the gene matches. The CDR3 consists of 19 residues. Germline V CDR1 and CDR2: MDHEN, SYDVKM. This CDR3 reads CASSLPPFGDRGGEQPQHF. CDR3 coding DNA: TGTGCCAGCAGTTTACCCCCGTTCGGCGACAGGGGTGGCGAACAGCCCCAGCATTTT.

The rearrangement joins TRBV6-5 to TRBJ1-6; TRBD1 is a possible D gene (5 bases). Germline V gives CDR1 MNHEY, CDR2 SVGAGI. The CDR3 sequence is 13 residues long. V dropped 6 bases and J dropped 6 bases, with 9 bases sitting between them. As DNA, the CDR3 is TGTGCCAGCAGGGACATGCTTAATTCACCCCTCCACTTT. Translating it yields CASRDMLNSPLHF.

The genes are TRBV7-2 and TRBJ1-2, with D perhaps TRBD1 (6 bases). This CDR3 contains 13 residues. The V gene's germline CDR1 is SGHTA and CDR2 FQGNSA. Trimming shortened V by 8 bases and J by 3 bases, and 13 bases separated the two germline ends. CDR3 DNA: TGTGCCAGCGGCCAGGGGCAGGACTATGGCTACACCTTC. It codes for CASGQGQDYGYTF.

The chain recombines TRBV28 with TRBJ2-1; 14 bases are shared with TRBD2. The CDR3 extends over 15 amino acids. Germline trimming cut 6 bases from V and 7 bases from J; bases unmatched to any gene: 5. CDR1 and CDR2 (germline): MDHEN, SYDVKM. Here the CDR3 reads CASRPTSGRANEQFF. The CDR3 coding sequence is TGTGCCAGCAGGCCGACTAGCGGGAGGGCAAATGAGCAGTTCTTC.

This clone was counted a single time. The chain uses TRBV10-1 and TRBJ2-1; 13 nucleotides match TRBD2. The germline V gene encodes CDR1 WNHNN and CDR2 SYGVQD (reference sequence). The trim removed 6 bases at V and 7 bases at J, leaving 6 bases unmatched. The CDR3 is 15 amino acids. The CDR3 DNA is TGCGCCAGCAGCGCCGGACTAGCGGGAGCTAATGAGCAGTTCTTC. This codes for CASSAGLAGANEQFF.

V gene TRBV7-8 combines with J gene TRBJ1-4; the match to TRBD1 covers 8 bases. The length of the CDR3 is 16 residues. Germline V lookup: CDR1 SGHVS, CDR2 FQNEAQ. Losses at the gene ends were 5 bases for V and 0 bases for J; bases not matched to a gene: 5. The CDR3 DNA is TGTGCCAGCAGCGCCCGACAGGGGACAACTAATGAAAAACTGTTTTTT. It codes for CASSARQGTTNEKLFF.

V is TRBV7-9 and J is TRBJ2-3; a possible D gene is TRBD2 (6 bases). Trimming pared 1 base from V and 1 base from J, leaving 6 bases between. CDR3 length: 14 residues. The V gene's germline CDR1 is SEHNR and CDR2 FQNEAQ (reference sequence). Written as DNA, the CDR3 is TGTGCCAGCAGCTTAGGACTAGGCACAGATACGCAGTATTTT. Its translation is CASSLGLGTDTQYF.

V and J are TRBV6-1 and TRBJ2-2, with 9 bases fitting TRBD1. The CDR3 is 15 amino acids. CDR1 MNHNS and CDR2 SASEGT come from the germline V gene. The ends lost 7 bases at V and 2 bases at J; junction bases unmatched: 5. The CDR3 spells CASKNRGQNTGELFF. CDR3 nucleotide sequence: TGTGCCAGCAAGAACAGGGGGCAAAACACCGGGGAGCTGTTTTTT.

The CDR3: CASSVETAGGYEQFF. Written as DNA, the CDR3 is TGTGCCAGCAGCGTAGAAACAGCGGGGGGGTATGAGCAGTTCTTC. The rearrangement uses TRBV9 and TRBJ2-1, with 10 bases lining up with TRBD2. The CDR3 is 15 amino acids. Germline values: CDR1 SGDLS, CDR2 YYNGEE. Losses at the gene ends were 0 bases for V and 8 bases for J; bases not matched to a gene: 5.

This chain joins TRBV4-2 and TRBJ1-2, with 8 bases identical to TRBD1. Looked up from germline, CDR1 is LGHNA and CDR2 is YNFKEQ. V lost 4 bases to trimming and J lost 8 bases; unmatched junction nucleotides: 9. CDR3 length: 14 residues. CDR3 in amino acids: CASSRPTGVEGYTF. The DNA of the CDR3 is TGTGCCAGCAGCCGCCCGACAGGGGTCGAGGGCTACACCTTC.

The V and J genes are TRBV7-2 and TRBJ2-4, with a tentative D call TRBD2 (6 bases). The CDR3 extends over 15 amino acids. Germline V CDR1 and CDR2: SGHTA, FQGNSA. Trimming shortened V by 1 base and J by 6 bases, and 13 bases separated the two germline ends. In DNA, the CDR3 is TGTGCCAGCAGCTTAGTGGAGGGGCGGGGAAACATTCAGTACTTC. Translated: CASSLVEGRGNIQYF.

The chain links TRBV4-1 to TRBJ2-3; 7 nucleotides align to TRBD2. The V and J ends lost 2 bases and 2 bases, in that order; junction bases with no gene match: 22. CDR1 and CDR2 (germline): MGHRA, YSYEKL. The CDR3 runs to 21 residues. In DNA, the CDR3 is TGCGCCAGCAGCCAAAATCCCCCGGCTTCGGGAAGCGGGGTATTCACAGATACGCAGTATTTT. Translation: CASSQNPPASGSGVFTDTQYF.